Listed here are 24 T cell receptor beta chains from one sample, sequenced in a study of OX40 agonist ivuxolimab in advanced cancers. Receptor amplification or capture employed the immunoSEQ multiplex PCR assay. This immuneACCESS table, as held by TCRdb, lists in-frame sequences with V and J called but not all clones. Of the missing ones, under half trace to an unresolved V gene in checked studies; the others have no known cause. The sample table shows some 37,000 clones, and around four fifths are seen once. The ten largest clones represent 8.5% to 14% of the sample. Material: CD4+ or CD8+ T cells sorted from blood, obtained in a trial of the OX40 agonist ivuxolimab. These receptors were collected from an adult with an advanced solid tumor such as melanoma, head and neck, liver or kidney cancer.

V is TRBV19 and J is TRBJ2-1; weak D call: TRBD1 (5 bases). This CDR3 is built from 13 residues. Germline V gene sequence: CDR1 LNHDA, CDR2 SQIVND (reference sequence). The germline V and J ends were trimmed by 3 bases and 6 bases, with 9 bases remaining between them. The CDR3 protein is CASSIRQINEQFF. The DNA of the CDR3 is TGTGCCAGTAGTATTCGACAGATCAATGAGCAGTTCTTC.

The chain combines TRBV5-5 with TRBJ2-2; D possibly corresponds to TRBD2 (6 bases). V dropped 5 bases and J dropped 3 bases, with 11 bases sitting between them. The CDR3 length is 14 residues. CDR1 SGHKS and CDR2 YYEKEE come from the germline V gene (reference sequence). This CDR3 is CASSWREDTGELFF. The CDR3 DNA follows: TGTGCCAGCAGTTGGAGGGAGGACACCGGGGAGCTGTTTTTT.

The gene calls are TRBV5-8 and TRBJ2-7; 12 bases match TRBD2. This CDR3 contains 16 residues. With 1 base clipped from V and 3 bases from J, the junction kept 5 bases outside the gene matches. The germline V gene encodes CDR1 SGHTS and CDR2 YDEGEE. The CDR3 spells CASSLPSGLAGYEQYF. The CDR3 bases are TGTGCCAGCAGCTTGCCCTCGGGACTAGCGGGCTACGAGCAGTACTTC.

CDR3 DNA sequence: TGTGCCAGCAGTGCAGAAAATTCTAATGAAAAACTGTTTTTT. Translating gives CASSAENSNEKLFF. This sequence joins TRBV2 and TRBJ1-4; D is ambiguous. V was shortened by 4 bases and J by 3 bases, with 9 bases between the two germline ends. The CDR3 contains 14 residues. CDR1 and CDR2 (germline): SNHLY, FYNNEI.

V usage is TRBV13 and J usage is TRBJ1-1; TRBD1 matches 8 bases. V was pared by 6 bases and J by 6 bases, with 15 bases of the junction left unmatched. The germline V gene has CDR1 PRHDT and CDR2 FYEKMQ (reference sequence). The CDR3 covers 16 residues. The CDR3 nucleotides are TGTGCCAGCAGTCGAAAGCTACGGACAGGGTGGGCTGAAGCTTTCTTT. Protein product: CASSRKLRTGWAEAFF. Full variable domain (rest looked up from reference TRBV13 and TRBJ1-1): AAGVIQSPRHLIKEKRETATLKCYPIPRHDTVYWYQQGPGQDPQFLISFYEKMQSDKGSIPDRFSAQQFSDYHSELNMSSLELGDSALYFCASSRKLRTGWAEAFFGQGTRLTVV.

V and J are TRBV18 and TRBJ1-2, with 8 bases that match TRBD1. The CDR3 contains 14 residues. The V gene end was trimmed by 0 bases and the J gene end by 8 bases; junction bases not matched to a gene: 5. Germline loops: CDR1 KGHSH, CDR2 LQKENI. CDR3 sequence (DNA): TGTGCCAGCTCACCACCGACAGGGGTAGGCGGCTACACCTTC. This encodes CASSPPTGVGGYTF.

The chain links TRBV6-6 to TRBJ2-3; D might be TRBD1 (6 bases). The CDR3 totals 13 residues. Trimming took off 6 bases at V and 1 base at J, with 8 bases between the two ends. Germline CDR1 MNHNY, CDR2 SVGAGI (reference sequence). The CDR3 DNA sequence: TGTGCCAGCAGCCCAGGGGGCACAGATACGCAGTATTTT. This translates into CASSPGGTDTQYF.

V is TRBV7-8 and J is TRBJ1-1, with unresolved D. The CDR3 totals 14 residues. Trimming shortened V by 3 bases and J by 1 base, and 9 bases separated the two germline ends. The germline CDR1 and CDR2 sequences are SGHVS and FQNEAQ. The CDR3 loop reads CASSFSAANTEAFF. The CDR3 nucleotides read TGTGCCAGCAGCTTTTCGGCGGCGAACACTGAAGCTTTCTTT.

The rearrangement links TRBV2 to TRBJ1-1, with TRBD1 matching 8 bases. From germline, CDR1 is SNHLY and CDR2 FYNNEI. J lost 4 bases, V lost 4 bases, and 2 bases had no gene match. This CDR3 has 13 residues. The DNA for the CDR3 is TGTGCCAGCAGTGGAACAGGGGGCACTGAAGCTTTCTTT. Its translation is CASSGTGGTEAFF. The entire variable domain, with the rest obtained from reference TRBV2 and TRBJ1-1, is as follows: EPEVTQTPSHQVTQMGQEVILRCVPISNHLYFYWYRQILGQKVEFLVSFYNNEISEKSEIFDDQFSVERPDGSNFTLKIRSTKLEDSAMYFCASSGTGGTEAFFGQGTRLTVV.

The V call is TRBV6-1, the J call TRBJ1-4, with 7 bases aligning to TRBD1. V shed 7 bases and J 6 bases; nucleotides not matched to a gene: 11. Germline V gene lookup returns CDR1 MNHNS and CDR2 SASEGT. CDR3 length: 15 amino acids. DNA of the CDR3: TGTGCCAGCAATAATAAACATCAGGGGGATGAAAAACTGTTTTTT. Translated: CASNNKHQGDEKLFF.

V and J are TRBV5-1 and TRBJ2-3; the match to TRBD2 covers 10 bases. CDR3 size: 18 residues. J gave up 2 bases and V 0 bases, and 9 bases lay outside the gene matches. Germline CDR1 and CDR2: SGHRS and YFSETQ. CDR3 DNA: TGCGCCAGCAGCTTGGTTGGTTTAGCGGGGGGAAACACAGATACGCAGTATTTT. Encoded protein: CASSLVGLAGGNTDTQYF.

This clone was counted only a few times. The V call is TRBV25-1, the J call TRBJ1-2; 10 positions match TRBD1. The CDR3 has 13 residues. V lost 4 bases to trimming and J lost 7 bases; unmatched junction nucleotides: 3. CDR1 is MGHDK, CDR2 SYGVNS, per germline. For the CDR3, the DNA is TGTGCCAGCAGTGGGGACAGGGGAAGTGGCTACACCTTC. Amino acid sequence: CASSGDRGSGYTF.

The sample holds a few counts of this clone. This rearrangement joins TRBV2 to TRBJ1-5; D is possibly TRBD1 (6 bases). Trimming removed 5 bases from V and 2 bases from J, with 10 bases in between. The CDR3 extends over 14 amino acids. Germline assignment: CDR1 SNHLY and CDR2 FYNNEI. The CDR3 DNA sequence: TGTGCCAGCAGTCAGGACAGTGGCAATCAGCCCCAGCATTTT. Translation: CASSQDSGNQPQHF.

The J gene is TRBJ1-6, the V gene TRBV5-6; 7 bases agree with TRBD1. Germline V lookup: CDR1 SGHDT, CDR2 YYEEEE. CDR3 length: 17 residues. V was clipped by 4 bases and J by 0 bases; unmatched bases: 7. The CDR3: CASSPGTAGSYNSPLHF. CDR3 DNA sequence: TGTGCCAGCAGCCCCGGGACAGCCGGCTCCTATAATTCACCCCTCCACTTT.

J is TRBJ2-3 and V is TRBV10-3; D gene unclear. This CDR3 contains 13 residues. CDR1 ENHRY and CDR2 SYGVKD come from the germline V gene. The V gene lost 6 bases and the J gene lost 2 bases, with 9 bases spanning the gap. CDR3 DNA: TGTGCCATCAGGGGCGACAACACAGATACGCAGTATTTT. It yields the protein CAIRGDNTDTQYF.

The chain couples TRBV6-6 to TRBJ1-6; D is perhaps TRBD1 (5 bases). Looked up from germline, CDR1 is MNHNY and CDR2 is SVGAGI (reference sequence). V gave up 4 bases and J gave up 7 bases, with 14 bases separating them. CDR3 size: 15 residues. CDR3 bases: TGTGCCAGCAGTTTACTGATGGGGGGAAATTCACCCCTCCACTTT. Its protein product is CASSLLMGGNSPLHF.

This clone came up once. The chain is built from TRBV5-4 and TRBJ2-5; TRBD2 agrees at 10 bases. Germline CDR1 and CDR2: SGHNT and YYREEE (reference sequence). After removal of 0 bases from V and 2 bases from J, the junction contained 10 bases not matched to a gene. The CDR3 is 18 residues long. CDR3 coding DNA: TGTGCCAGCAGCTTGGCCGGTAGGCTAGCGGGGGTTCAAGAGACCCAGTACTTC. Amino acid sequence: CASSLAGRLAGVQETQYF.

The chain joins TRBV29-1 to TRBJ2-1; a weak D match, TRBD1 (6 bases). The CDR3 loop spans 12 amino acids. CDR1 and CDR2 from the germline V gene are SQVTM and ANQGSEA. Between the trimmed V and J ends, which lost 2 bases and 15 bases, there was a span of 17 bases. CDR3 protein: CSVEHVRGHRFF. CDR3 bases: TGCAGCGTTGAACATGTAAGGGGACATAGGTTCTTC.

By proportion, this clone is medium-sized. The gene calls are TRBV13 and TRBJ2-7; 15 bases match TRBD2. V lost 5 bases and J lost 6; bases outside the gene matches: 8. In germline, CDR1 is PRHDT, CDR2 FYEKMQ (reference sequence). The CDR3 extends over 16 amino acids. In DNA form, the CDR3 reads TGTGCCAGCAGCCCGCCGGGACTAGCGGGGGGAGGCGAGCAGTACTTC. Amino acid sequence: CASSPPGLAGGGEQYF.

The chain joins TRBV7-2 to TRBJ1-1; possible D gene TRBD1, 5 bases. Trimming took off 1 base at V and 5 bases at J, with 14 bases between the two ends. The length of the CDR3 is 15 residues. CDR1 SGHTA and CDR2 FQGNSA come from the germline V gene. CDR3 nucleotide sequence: TGTGCCAGCAGCTTAGATTCTGGGACTGGAACTGAAGCTTTCTTT. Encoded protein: CASSLDSGTGTEAFF.

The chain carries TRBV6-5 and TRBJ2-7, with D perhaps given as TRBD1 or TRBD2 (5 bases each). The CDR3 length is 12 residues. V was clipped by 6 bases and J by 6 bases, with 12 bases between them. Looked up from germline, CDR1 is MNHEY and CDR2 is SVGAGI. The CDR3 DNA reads TGTGCCAGCAGGGGGGTAGGGTTCGAGCAGTACTTC. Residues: CASRGVGFEQYF.

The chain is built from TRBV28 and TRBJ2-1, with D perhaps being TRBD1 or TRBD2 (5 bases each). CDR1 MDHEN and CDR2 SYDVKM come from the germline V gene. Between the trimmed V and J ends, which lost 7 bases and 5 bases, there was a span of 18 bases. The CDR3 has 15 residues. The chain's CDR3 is CASTLPAGRNNEQFF. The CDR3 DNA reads TGTGCCAGCACCCTCCCGGCAGGGAGAAACAATGAGCAGTTCTTC.

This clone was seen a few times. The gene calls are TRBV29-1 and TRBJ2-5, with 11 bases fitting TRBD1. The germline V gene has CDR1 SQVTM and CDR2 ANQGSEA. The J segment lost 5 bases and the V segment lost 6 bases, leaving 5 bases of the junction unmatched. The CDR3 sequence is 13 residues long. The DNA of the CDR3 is TGCAGCGTGGACAGGGGGCTGGAGGAGACCCAGTACTTC. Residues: CSVDRGLEETQYF.

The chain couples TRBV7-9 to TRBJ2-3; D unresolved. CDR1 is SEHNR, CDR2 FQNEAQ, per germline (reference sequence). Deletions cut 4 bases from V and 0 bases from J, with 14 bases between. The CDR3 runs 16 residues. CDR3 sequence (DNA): TGTGCCAGCAGCTCCTGGGATGAGGAGAGCACAGATACGCAGTATTTT. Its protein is CASSSWDEESTDTQYF.